This T cell receptor beta chain is from a study of beta chain features in type 1 diabetes. Study results and caveats: Since sequencing was performed on cDNA, cells with high TCR expression could be over-represented.

In the case of this clone: Its specificity is unknown.

A single heparinised blood sample, averaging around 110 mL, was obtained per donor. Reverse transcription of all isolated RNA meant that expressed TCRB transcripts were sequenced. Read counts averaged around 3.6 million for samples of naive, central memory and regulatory T cells. Method: immunoSEQ multiplex PCR; TCRdb's copy keeps in-frame clones and lacks some. Of 620,000 or so clones in the sample, roughly 15% were seen once. The V end was cut by 2 bases, the J end by 0 bases, with 5 bases between. The CDR3 extends over 14 amino acids. The germline CDR1 and CDR2 sequences are LNHNV and YYDKDF (reference sequence).

The sample comprised naive CD4+ T cells from blood. The receptor's source is a man aged 18 to 30 in good health. J is TRBJ1-3 and V is TRBV15; D is unresolved. CDR3 DNA sequence: TGTGCCACCAGCAGACGTAGCTCTGGAAACACCATATATTTT. It yields the protein CATSRRSSGNTIYF. The complete variable domain, with remaining parts taken from reference TRBV15 and TRBJ1-3, reads DAMVIQNPRYQVTQFGKPVTLSCSQTLNHNVMYWYQQKSSQAPKLLFHYYDKDFNNEADTPDNFQSRRPNTSFCFLDIRSPGLGDTAMYLCATSRRSSGNTIYFGEGSWLTVV.